Below, one T cell receptor beta chain is given with its context. This clonotype has only a few counts. Its specific antigen is unknown. The sample holds no much larger clone one base away, and base qualities are not on file. V lost 0 bases and J lost 2 bases, and the count of bases not matched to a germline gene is 2. Taken from cysteine to phenylalanine, the CDR3 has 15 residues. The DNA shown is the 45-base CDR3, in frame from base 1. CDR1 and CDR2, looked up from the germline V gene, are SGHTA and FQGNSA. The source of the sample is a study of esophageal squamous cell carcinoma under preoperative chemotherapy (dated by TCRdb to about 2018). As for the study more broadly: The study profiled TCR repertoires of both peripheral blood T cells and tumor-infiltrating lymphocytes. The study examined the effect of paclitaxel-nedaplatin chemotherapy on T-cell receptor repertoires in patients with esophageal squamous cell carcinoma. Roughly 5 patients with primary esophageal squamous cell carcinoma were included in the cohort. Repertoires from samples taken before paclitaxel-nedaplatin therapy were compared with repertoires from samples taken after paclitaxel-nedaplatin therapy.

The library was generated by PCR. TCRdb lists the instrument as HiSeq X Ten. TCR repertoires were characterized by high-throughput sequencing. TCRdb handled the public reads itself, with Q25 trimming in fastp and clone calling in MiXCR, and kept productive beta chains. CDR3 protein sequences are deduplicated, and each keeps its most common genes and DNA. The sample contains about 19,000 distinct CDR3 sequences, about 45% of them found a single time. Roughly 30% of the sample goes to the ten largest clones. The time point tag for this specimen amounts to: after preoperative PTX-NDP chemotherapy. Paclitaxel-nedaplatin was administered to patients as preoperative chemotherapy before surgery. Overall study outcomes, separate from this receptor: Post-treatment tumor-infiltrating lymphocytes appeared partly derived from peripheral T cells migrating into the tumor, not solely from local clonal changes. Only five or six patients with esophageal squamous cell carcinoma were analyzed, making for a small cohort. Clonotype frequencies shifted immediately and substantially under paclitaxel-nedaplatin therapy, and abundant clones were more likely to contract than to amplify. A significant increase in TCR diversity was observed in peripheral T cells after chemotherapy, whereas no such increase was observed in tumor-infiltrating lymphocytes.

Sample acquisition took place from a patient given preoperative chemotherapy. This clonotype was obtained from a human donor with esophageal squamous cell carcinoma. The donor label of this sample is uncertain. This chain joins TRBV7-2 to TRBJ2-3, with TRBD1 matching 7 junction bases. The CDR3 protein: CASSLAGGPTDTQYF. The DNA is as follows: TGTGCCAGCAGCTTAGCAGGGGGCCCCACAGATACGCAGTATTTT.